A single sample is the source of the 12 T cell receptor beta chains below, sequenced in a study of metastatic and nonmetastatic thyroid tumors (dated by TCRdb to the early 2020s). No patient had received any treatment before thyroid surgery. Library construction relied on PCR. The sequencing machine was an Illumina HiSeq 4000. TCRdb trimmed public reads at Q25 via fastp, called clones via MiXCR and kept in-frame beta chains. The sample table records roughly 20,000 clones; 28% of these occur just once. The ten largest clones add up to around 14% of the sample. The sequenced sample was tumor tissue. These receptors all stem from a male donor with papillary thyroid cancer or a benign thyroid nodule (not recorded which). Some clones in this sample may be carry-over from other donors' samples.

This clone was found many times. The CDR3 nucleotides are TGTGCCAGCAGCCTGGTGGGGGCCGGGGAGACCCAGTACTTC. This sequence encodes CASSLVGAGETQYF. V usage is TRBV5-6 and J usage is TRBJ2-5; a possible D gene is TRBD1 (6 bases). Germline CDR1 reads SGHDT; CDR2 reads YYEEEE. Trimming took 4 bases from V and 5 from J, leaving 15 bases between them. The CDR3 extends over 14 amino acids.

This clone came up many times. The genes are TRBV7-9 and TRBJ2-1; TRBD2 is a possible D gene (6 bases). The V end lost 4 bases, the J end lost 10 bases, and 20 bases lay between the germline ends. The CDR3 consists of 15 residues. Germline-derived CDR1 and CDR2 are SEHNR and FQNEAQ (reference sequence). In DNA, the CDR3 is TGTGCCAGCAGCTCGCCCCTAAGGGAGGATGCGGAGCAGTTCTTC. It codes for CASSSPLREDAEQFF.

By proportion, this clone is medium-sized (0.01 to 0.1%). The V and J genes are TRBV20-1 and TRBJ2-7; tentative D call: TRBD2 (6 bases). CDR1 is DFQATT and CDR2 is SNEGSKA in the germline V gene (reference sequence). V lost 0 bases and J lost 7, with 16 bases in between. CDR3 length equals 14 residues. Here the CDR3 reads CSAREARRDWEQYF. The CDR3, as DNA: TGCAGTGCTAGAGAGGCCAGGCGGGACTGGGAGCAGTACTTC.

This clone was observed a few times. A read error may account for a junction end that differs from germline. This rearrangement joins TRBV6-4 to TRBJ1-2; no clear D. This CDR3 is 14 amino acids long. CDR1 and CDR2 (germline): MRHNA, SNTAGT. In DNA form, the CDR3 reads TGTGCCGGCAGTGACCCAGGACGGCCAGATGGCTACACCTTC. Its translation is CAGSDPGRPDGYTF.

This clone came up many times. The CDR3 coding sequence is TGTGCCAGCAGCCCCACTCGAAGGGGCAGGGTCGGTGGTGGTACGCAGTATTTT. This codes for CASSPTRRGRVGGGTQYF. The rearrangement uses TRBV7-3 and TRBJ2-3; D might be TRBD1 (5 bases). The germline CDR1 and CDR2 sequences are SGHTA and FQGTGA. The CDR3 spans 18 residues. V shed 5 bases and J shed 8 bases, with 29 bases lying between them.

The V call is TRBV28, the J call TRBJ2-1, with D tentatively TRBD2 (6 bases). This CDR3 region has 20 residues. In germline, CDR1 is MDHEN, CDR2 SYDVKM. Trimming cost V 6 bases and J 0 bases, with 27 bases left between them. CDR3 loop: CASSFPAGPLAASSYNEQFF. DNA for the CDR3: TGTGCCAGCAGCTTTCCCGCAGGGCCACTAGCCGCAAGCTCCTACAATGAGCAGTTCTTC.

This clone has more than one count but fewer than ten. The rearrangement uses TRBV27 and TRBJ2-1; the D is unclear. V lost 4 bases and J lost 13, with 11 bases in between. The germline gives CDR1 MNHEY, CDR2 SMNVEV (reference sequence). The CDR3 runs 11 residues. Written as DNA, the CDR3 is TGTGCCAGCAGTTCCGATAAAGATCAGTTCTTC. It yields the protein CASSSDKDQFF.

By sample share, this clone is medium-sized. The chain carries TRBV20-1 and TRBJ2-1, with 12 bases that match TRBD2. This CDR3 contains 12 residues. Germline assignment: CDR1 DFQATT and CDR2 SNEGSKA (reference sequence). V shed 6 bases and J 14 bases; nucleotides not matched to a gene: 8. CDR3 in amino acids: CSARTSGRSKFF. CDR3 DNA: TGCAGTGCGCGAACTAGCGGGAGGAGTAAGTTCTTC.

The rearrangement joins TRBV9 to TRBJ2-1; 9 positions agree with TRBD2. V gave up 0 bases and J gave up 4 bases; unmatched junction bases: 11. Germline CDR1 reads SGDLS; CDR2 reads YYNGEE. CDR3 size: 18 residues. The CDR3 loop is CASSVAATVAGVYNEQFF. Here the CDR3 DNA reads TGTGCCAGCAGCGTAGCAGCAACCGTAGCGGGAGTGTACAATGAGCAGTTCTTC.

This chain joins TRBV4-1 and TRBJ2-7, with TRBD1 matching over 7 bases. Per germline, CDR1 MGHRA and CDR2 YSYEKL. The CDR3 has 16 residues. The ends lost 1 base at V and 2 bases at J; junction bases unmatched: 8. The CDR3 spells CASSQVEGASPYEQYF. CDR3 sequence (DNA): TGCGCCAGCAGCCAAGTCGAGGGGGCCTCTCCCTACGAGCAGTACTTC.

With regard to this clone: One end of the junction does not line up with germline, which may come from a read error. Other DNA sequences in this specimen translate into the identical CDR3. DNA for the CDR3: TGTGCCAGCAGCTTAGCAGCTACGGTGAGCTCCTGCGAGCAGTACTTC. Its translation is CASSLAATVSSCEQYF. V and J are TRBV11-1 and TRBJ2-7; no clear D. The CDR3 runs to 16 residues. Germline V gives CDR1 SGHAT, CDR2 FQDESV (reference sequence).

The rearrangement uses TRBV6-1 and TRBJ2-3; 8 bases are a match to TRBD2. The CDR3 has 15 amino acids. The germline V gene encodes CDR1 MNHNS and CDR2 SASEGT. V was pared by 6 bases and J by 6 bases, with 11 bases of the junction left unmatched. Here the CDR3 reads CASRDQREFLDTQYF. The CDR3 nucleotides are TGTGCCAGCAGAGACCAGCGGGAGTTCCTGGATACGCAGTATTTT.